Following are 5 T cell receptor beta chains from one sample sequenced in a study of shared clonotypes between healthy human individuals. The repertoire was sequenced with immunoSEQ multiplex PCR; TCRdb's copy has only in-frame clones and lacks some. Of about 1.1 million clones listed, approximately 77% are singletons. The sample consisted of memory CD4+ T cells from PBMCs. Subset noted: CD45RA-negative fraction. These receptors came from a man aged 18 to 30 in good health. Some clones in this sample may be carry-over from other donors' samples.

The chain carries TRBV6-5 and TRBJ2-7; possibly TRBD2 for D (5 bases). In germline, CDR1 is MNHEY, CDR2 SVGAGI. The V and J ends lost 5 bases and 2 bases respectively, with 16 bases between them. The CDR3 consists of 15 residues. CDR3 nucleotide sequence: TGTGCCAGCAGTGCAAGGAATAGCGAAACCTACGAGCAGTACTTC. It is translated as CASSARNSETYEQYF.

This clone has at least ten counts. The V call is TRBV2, the J call TRBJ2-5; 11 bases fit TRBD1. CDR3 length: 14 amino acids. Losses at the gene ends were 6 bases for V and 4 bases for J; bases not matched to a gene: 4. Germline values: CDR1 SNHLY, CDR2 FYNNEI. Written as DNA, the CDR3 is TGTGCCAGCAGCTCGGGACAGGGGGGAGAGACCCAGTACTTC. This translates into CASSSGQGGETQYF.

This clone is a singleton in its sample. The V and J genes are TRBV7-9 and TRBJ2-3; D ambiguous. Germline V gene lookup returns CDR1 SEHNR and CDR2 FQNEAQ (reference sequence). CDR3 length: 15 amino acids. The V end was cut by 5 bases, the J end by 2 bases, with 14 bases between. The CDR3 nucleotides are TGTGCCAGCAGCCCCGGCAATCCTAACACAGATACGCAGTATTTT. This gives the protein CASSPGNPNTDTQYF.

A note on this clone: This may stem from a read error, because a much larger clone lies one nucleotide away. The CDR3 bases are TGTGCCAGCATCTCGAACACCGGGGAGCTGTTTTTT. Protein product: CASISNTGELFF. The chain recombines TRBV6-6 with TRBJ2-2; D is uncertain. Germline loops: CDR1 MNHNY, CDR2 SVGAGI (reference sequence). Trimming took 7 bases from V and 0 from J, leaving 3 bases between them. The CDR3 consists of 12 residues.

This clone was observed a handful of times. The J gene is TRBJ2-7, the V gene TRBV6-1; D might be TRBD1 (5 bases). In germline, CDR1 is MNHNS, CDR2 SASEGT. The CDR3 has 15 residues. The V end was cut by 1 base, the J end by 3 bases, with 13 bases between. The CDR3 nucleotides are TGTGCCAGCAGTGAAGGGGCAGGGTACTACTACGAGCAGTACTTC. This encodes CASSEGAGYYYEQYF.